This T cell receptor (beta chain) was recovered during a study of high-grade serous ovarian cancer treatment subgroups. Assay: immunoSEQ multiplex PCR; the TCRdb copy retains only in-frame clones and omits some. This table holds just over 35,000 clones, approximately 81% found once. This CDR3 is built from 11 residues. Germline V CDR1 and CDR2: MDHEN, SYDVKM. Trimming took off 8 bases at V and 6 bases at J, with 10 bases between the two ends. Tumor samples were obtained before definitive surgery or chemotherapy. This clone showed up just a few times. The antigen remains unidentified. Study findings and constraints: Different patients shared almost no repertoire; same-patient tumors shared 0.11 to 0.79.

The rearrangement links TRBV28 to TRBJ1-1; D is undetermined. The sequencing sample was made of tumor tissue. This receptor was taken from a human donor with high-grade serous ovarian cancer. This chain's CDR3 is CASGNSAEAFF. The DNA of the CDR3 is TGTGCCAGCGGAAATTCGGCTGAAGCTTTCTTT.